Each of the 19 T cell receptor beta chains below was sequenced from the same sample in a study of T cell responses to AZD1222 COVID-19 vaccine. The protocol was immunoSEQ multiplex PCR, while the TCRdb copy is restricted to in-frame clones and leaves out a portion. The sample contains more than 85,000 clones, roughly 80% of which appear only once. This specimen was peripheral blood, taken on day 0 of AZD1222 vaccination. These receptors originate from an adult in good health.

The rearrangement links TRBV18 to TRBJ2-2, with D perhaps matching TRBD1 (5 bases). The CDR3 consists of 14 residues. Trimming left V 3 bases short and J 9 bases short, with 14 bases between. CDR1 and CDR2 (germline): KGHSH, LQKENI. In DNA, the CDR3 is TGTGCCAGCTCACCCCCCACAGGCGTCCGGGAGCTGTTTTTT. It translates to CASSPPTGVRELFF.

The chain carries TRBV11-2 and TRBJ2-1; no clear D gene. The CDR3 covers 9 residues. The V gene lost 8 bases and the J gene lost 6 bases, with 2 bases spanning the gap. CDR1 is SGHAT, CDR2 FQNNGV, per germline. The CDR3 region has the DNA TGTGCCAGCCCCAATGAGCAGTTCTTC. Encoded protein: CASPNEQFF. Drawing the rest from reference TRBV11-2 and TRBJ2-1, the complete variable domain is EAGVAQSPRYKIIEKRQSVAFWCNPISGHATLYWYQQILGQGPKLLIQFQNNGVVDDSQLPKDRFSAERLKGVDSTLKIQPAKLEDSAVYLCASPNEQFFGPGTRLTVL.

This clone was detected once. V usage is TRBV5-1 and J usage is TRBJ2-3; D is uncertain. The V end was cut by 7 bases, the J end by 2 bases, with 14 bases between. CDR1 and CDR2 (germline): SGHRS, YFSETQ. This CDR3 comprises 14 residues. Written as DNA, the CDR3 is TGCGCCAGCGGTATTGGGCGAGTCACAGATACGCAGTATTTT. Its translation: CASGIGRVTDTQYF.

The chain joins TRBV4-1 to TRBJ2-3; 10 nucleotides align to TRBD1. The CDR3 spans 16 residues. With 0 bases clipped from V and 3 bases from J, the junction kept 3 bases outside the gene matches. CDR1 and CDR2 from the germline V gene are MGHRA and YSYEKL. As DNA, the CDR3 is TGCGCCAGCAGCCAAGAACGGGGACAGGGGACAGATACGCAGTATTTT. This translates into CASSQERGQGTDTQYF.

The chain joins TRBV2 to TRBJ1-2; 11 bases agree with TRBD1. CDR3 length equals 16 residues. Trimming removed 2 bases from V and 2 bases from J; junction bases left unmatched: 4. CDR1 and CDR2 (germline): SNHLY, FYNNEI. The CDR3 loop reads CASSETGTGGNYGYTF. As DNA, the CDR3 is TGTGCCAGCAGTGAAACTGGGACAGGGGGGAACTATGGCTACACCTTC.

For the CDR3, the DNA is TGCGCCAGCAGTGAGTCGATGGGGAATACGCAGTATTTT. This encodes CASSESMGNTQYF. This chain uses TRBV10-2 with TRBJ2-3, with D uncertain. The germline V gene encodes CDR1 WSHSY and CDR2 SAAADI. This CDR3 comprises 13 residues. Trimming left V 0 bases short and J 7 bases short, with 8 bases between.

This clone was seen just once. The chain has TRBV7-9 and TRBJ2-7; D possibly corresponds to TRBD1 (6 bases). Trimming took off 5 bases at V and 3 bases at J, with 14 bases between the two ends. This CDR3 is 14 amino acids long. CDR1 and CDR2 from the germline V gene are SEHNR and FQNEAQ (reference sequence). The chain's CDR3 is CASSPGTGFYEQYF. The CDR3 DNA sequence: TGTGCCAGCAGCCCCGGTACAGGGTTCTACGAGCAGTACTTC.

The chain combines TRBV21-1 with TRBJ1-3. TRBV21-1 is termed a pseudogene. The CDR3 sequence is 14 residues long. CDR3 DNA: TGTGCCAGCAGCAAAACTGGGTTAGGAAACACCATATATTTT. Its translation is CASSKTGLGNTIYF.

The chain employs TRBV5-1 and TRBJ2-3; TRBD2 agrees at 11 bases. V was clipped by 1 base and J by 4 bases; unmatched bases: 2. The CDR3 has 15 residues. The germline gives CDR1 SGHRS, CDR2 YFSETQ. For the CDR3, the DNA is TGCGCCAGCAGCTTGCGGGGACTAGCGGCAGATACGCAGTATTTT. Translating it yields CASSLRGLAADTQYF.

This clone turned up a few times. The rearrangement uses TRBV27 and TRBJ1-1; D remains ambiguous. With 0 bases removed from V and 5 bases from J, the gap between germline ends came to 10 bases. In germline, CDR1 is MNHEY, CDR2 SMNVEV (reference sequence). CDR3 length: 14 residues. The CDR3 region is CASSLSKLFTEAFF. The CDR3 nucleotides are TGTGCCAGCAGTTTATCCAAGCTGTTTACTGAAGCTTTCTTT.

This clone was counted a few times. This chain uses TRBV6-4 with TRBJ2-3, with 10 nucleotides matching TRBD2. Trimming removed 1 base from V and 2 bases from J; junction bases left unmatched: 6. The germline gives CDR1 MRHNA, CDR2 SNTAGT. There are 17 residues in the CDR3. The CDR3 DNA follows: TGTGCCAGCAGTGACTGGGATAGCGGGGGGAACACAGATACGCAGTATTTT. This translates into CASSDWDSGGNTDTQYF.

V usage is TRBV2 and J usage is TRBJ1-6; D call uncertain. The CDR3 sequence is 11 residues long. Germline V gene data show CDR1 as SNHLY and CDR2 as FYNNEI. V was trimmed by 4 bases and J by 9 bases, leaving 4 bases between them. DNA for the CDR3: TGTGCCAGCAGTGTAGGTTCACCCCTCCACTTT. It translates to CASSVGSPLHF.

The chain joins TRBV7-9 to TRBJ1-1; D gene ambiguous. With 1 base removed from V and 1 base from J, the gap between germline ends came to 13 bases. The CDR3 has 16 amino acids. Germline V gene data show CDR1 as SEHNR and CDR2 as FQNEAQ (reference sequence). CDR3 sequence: CASSLGPREENTEAFF. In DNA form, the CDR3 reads TGTGCCAGCAGCTTAGGCCCCCGGGAGGAGAACACTGAAGCTTTCTTT.

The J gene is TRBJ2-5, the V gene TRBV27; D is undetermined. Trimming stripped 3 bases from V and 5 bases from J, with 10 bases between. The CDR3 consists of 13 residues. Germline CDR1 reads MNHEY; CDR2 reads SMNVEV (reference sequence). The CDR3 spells CASSFSRFETQYF. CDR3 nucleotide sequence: TGTGCCAGCAGTTTTAGCAGGTTCGAGACCCAGTACTTC.

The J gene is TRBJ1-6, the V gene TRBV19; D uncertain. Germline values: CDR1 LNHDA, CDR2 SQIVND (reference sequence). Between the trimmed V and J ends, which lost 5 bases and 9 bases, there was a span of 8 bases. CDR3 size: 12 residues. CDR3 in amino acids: CASSFGSSPLHF. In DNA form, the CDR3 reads TGTGCCAGTAGTTTTGGGAGTTCACCCCTCCACTTT.

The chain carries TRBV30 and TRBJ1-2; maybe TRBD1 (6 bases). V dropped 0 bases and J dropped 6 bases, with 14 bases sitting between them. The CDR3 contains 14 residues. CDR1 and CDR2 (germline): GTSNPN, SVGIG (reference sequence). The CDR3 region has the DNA TGTGCCTGGAGTGTTGATGGGGGGGGCCATGGCTACACCTTC. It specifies CAWSVDGGGHGYTF.

The CDR3 here is CASSYLRDTEAFF. CDR3 DNA sequence: TGTGCCAGCAGCTACCTCAGGGACACTGAAGCTTTCTTT. V and J are TRBV7-9 and TRBJ1-1; TRBD1 might be the D (5 bases). Trimming shortened V by 4 bases and J by 3 bases, and 9 bases separated the two germline ends. Germline CDR1 and CDR2: SEHNR and FQNEAQ (reference sequence). The CDR3 totals 13 residues.

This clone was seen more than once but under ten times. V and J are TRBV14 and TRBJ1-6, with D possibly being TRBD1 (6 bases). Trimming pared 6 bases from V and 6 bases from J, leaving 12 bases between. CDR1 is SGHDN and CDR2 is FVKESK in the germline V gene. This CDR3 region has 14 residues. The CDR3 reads CASSRGQSNSPLHF. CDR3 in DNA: TGTGCCAGCAGTAGAGGACAGAGTAATTCACCCCTCCACTTT.

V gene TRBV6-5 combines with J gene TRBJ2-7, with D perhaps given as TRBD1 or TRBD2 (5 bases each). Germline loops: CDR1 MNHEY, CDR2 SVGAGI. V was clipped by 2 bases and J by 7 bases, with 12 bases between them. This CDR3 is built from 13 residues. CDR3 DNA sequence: TGTGCCAGCAGTTACAATAGGGGCGGGGAGCAGTACTTC. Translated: CASSYNRGGEQYF.